This T cell receptor beta chain was observed in a study of CD8+ T cells in alopecia areata (dated by TCRdb to between 2018 and 2020). The study in broad terms: Treated patients were enrolled in an open-label pilot trial of oral tofacitinib at 5 to 10 mg twice daily for moderate-to-severe alopecia areata. Clonality in the scalp was compared among normal scalp (n=4), patchy alopecia areata scalp (n=8), and alopecia totalis/universalis scalp (n=8). High-throughput TCRbeta sequencing was used to examine T cell clonal expansion in alopecia areata in both the C3H/HeJ mouse model and human patients. RNA was extracted with the PAXgene miRNA kit for fixed scalp, the miRNeasy kit for PBMCs, and the RNeasy kit for mouse skin. TCRbeta CDR3 regions were amplified by immunoSEQ multiplex PCR using 35 Vbeta forward and 13 Jbeta reverse primers. Patients received tofacitinib for 6 to 18 months and were then followed off drug for 6 months to check for delayed response and recurrence. Patients on tofacitinib were biopsied at baseline and after 4 and 24 weeks of treatment, and several of the patients also had a later scalp biopsy. In humans, TCRbeta sequencing was performed on scalp tissue and on sorted CD4+ and CD8+ peripheral blood T cells from healthy controls and from patients with patchy or totalis/universalis alopecia areata.

Lesional scalp punch biopsies and peripheral blood were collected from alopecia areata patients. PBMCs were separated by density centrifugation and stained for CD3, CD4 and CD8, after which CD4+ and CD8+ T cells were sorted on a FACSAria. What the authors observed across the whole study: Higher clonality and more expanded CD8+ clones were observed in lesional scalp than in normal scalp, particularly in alopecia totalis/universalis, a finding suggestive of antigenic drive. Resident alphabeta T cells in normal human skin are also sequenced, complicating scalp TCR repertoire analysis, unlike mouse skin dominated by gammadelta T cells. TCR sequences shared between patients were less clear than in mice, possibly partly because of HLA diversity in the patient population.

For this clone: Its binding antigen is unknown. Base qualities are not provided; no much larger clone lies one nucleotide away.

Libraries came from the immunoSEQ multiplex PCR assay. RNA was extracted from all samples and reverse transcribed into cDNA, which served as template for TCR sequencing. SuperScript III was used for first-strand cDNA synthesis, primed with a 2:1 mix of oligo-dT and random hexamers. A synthetic immune receptor repertoire was used to assess amplification bias, and residual bias was removed computationally. Concerning the study's data processing: Raw reads were preprocessed to remove errors, and CDR3 was defined by IMGT conventions from the conserved cysteine to phenylalanine. Clonality was computed as 1 minus the Shannon entropy, with the entropy normalized by log2 of the number of productive unique TCRs. CD4 or CD8 identity of scalp clones was inferred by cross-referencing scalp TCRbeta sequences with sorted blood CD4 and CD8 repertoires. As stored in TCRdb, this immuneACCESS dataset retains in-frame rearrangements with V and J assigned. A fraction of the clones does not appear; measured against another copy, unresolved V genes explain less than half of the discrepancy, and the remainder lacks a known reason. V, J and clone size derive from that table, while D and trimming were established from the DNA sequence. Present in this sample are around 160,000 clones, around 50% of which were seen just once. Less than 8% of the sample is in the top ten clones.

CDR3 length: 12 amino acids, cysteine to phenylalanine. Left in the record is the CDR3 DNA by itself, 36 bases read in frame from the first base. CDR1 is given as SQVTM and CDR2 as ANQGSEA, both from the germline V gene. Trimming costs V 0 bases and J 6 bases, and their ends lie 8 bases apart. The sequence derives from a human donor with alopecia areata. The specimen sequenced was CD4+ T cells sorted from blood. The V gene is TRBV29-1 and the J gene is TRBJ1-2; matching of 5 bases hints at TRBD1 as the D gene. The DNA sequence is given as TGCAGCGTTGAAGACCAAGGGGATGGCTACACCTTC. It specifies CSVEDQGDGYTF.